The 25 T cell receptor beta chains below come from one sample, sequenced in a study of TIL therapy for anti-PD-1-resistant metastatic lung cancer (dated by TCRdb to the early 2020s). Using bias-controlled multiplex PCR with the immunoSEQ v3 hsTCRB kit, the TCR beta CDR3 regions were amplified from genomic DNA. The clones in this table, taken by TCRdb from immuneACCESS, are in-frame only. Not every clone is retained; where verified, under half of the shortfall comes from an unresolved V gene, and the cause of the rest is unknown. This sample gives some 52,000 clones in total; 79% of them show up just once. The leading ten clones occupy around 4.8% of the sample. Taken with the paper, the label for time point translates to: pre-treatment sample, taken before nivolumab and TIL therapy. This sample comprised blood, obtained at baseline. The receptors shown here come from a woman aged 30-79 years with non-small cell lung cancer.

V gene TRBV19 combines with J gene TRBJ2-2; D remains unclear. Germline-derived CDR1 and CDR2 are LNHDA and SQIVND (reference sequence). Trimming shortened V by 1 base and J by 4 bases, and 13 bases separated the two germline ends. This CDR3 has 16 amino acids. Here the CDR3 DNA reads TGTGCCAGTAGTATAGTTATCGGTTCCTTCACCGGGGAGCTGTTTTTT. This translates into CASSIVIGSFTGELFF.

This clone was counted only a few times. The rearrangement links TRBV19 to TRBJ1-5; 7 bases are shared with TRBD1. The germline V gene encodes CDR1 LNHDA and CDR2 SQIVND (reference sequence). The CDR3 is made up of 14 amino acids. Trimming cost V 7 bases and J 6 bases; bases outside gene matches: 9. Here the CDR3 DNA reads TGTGCCAGTACCTCGACAGGGTTGGGTCAGCCCCAGCATTTT. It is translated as CASTSTGLGQPQHF.

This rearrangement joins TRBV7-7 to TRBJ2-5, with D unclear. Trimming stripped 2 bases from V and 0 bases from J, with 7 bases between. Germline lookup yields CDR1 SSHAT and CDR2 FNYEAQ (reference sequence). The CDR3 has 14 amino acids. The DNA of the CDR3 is TGTGCCAGCAGCTTATTCTCGGACCAAGAGACCCAGTACTTC. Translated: CASSLFSDQETQYF.

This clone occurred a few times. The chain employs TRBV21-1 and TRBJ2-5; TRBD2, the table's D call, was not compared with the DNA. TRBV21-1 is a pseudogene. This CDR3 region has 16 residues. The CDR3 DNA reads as TGTGCCAGCAGCAATGGCCTAGCGGGAGAAGGGGAGACCCAGTACTTC. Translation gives CASSNGLAGEGETQYF.

The CDR3 loop is CASSRGETRHGYTF. The CDR3 DNA reads as TGTGCCAGCTCCCGCGGGGAGACGCGGCATGGCTACACCTTC. V and J are TRBV18 and TRBJ1-2; no clear D gene. Germline V gene sequence: CDR1 KGHSH, CDR2 LQKENI. V was trimmed by 6 bases and J by 6 bases, leaving 17 bases between them. CDR3 length equals 14 residues.

CDR3 protein: CASSVALSNYGYTF. CDR3 coding DNA: TGTGCCAGCAGCGTCGCGTTGAGTAACTATGGCTACACCTTC. The chain is built from TRBV9 and TRBJ1-2; D unclear. The germline gives CDR1 SGDLS, CDR2 YYNGEE. The V end lost 2 bases, the J end lost 1 base, and 9 bases lay between the germline ends. This CDR3 comprises 14 residues.

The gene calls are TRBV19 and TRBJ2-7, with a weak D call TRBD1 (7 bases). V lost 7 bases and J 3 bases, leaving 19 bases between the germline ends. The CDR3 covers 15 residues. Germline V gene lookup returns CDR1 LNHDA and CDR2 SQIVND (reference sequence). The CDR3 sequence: CASKFGQAGFYEQYF. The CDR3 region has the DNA TGTGCCAGTAAATTCGGACAGGCGGGGTTCTACGAGCAGTACTTC.

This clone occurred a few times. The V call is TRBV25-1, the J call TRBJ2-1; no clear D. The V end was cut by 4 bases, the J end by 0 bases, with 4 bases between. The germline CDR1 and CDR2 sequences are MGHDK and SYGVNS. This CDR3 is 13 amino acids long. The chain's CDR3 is CASSASSYNEQFF. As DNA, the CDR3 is TGTGCCAGCAGTGCGAGCTCCTACAATGAGCAGTTCTTC.

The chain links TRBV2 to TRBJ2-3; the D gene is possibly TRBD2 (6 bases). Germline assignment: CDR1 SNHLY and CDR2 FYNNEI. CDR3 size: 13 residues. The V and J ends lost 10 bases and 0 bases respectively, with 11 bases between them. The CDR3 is CAISGVSTDTQYF. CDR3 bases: TGTGCCATTTCGGGAGTAAGCACAGATACGCAGTATTTT.

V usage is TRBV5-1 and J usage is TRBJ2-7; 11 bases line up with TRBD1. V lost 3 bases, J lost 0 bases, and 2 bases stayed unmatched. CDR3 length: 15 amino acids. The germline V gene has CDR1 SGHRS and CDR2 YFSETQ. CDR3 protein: CASSSGQGVSYEQYF. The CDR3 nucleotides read TGCGCCAGCAGCTCGGGACAGGGGGTCTCCTACGAGCAGTACTTC. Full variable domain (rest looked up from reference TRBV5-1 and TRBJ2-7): KAGVTQTPRYLIKTRGQQVTLSCSPISGHRSVSWYQQTPGQGLQFLFEYFSETQRNKGNFPGRFSGRQFSNSRSEMNVSTLELGDSALYLCASSSGQGVSYEQYFGPGTRLTVT.

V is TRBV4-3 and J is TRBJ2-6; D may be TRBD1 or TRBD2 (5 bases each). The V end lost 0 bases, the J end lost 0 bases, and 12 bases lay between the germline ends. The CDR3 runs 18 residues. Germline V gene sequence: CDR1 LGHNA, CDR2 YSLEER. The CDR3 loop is CASSQDRDGLSGANVLTF. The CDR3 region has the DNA TGCGCCAGCAGCCAAGATCGGGACGGCCTCTCTGGGGCCAACGTCCTGACTTTC.

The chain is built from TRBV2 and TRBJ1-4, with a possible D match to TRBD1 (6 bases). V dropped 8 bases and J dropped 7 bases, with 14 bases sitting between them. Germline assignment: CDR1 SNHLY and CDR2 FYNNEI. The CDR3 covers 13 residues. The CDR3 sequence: CASRLTGGEKLFF. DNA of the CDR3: TGTGCCAGCCGATTGACAGGAGGTGAAAAACTGTTTTTT.

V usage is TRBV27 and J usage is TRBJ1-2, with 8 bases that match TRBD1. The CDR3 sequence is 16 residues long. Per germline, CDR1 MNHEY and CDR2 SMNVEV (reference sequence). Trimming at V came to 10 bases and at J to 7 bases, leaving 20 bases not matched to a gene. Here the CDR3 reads CATLHSSLRGRVGYTF. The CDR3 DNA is TGTGCCACTCTTCATTCCTCCCTCAGGGGGCGGGTTGGCTACACCTTC.

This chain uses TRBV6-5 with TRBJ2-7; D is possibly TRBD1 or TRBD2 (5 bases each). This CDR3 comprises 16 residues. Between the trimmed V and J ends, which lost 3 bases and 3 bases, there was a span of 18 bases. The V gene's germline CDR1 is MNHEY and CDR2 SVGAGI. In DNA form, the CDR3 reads TGTGCCAGCAGTTATGGGGGAACGGGACCTAACTACGAGCAGTACTTC. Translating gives CASSYGGTGPNYEQYF.

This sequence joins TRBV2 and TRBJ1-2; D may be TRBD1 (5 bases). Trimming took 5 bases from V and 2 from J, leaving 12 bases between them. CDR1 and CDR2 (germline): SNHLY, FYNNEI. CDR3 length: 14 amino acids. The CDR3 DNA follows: TGTGCCAGCAGTCAACGGGGGGACAACTATGGCTACACCTTC. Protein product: CASSQRGDNYGYTF. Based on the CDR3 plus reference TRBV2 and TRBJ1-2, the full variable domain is EPEVTQTPSHQVTQMGQEVILRCVPISNHLYFYWYRQILGQKVEFLVSFYNNEISEKSEIFDDQFSVERPDGSNFTLKIRSTKLEDSAMYFCASSQRGDNYGYTFGSGTRLTVV.

The CDR3 loop is CAIGRTSANVDEQYF. Here the CDR3 DNA reads TGTGCCATCGGGCGGACTAGCGCAAATGTGGACGAGCAGTACTTC. The rearrangement uses TRBV10-3 and TRBJ2-7, with 9 bases matching TRBD2. From germline, CDR1 is ENHRY and CDR2 SYGVKD. V shed 8 bases, J shed 5 bases, and the junction held 13 bases outside the gene matches. There are 15 residues in the CDR3.

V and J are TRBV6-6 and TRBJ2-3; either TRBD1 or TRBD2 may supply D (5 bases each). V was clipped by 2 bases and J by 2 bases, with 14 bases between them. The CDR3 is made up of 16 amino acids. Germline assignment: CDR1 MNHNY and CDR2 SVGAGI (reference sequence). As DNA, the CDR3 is TGTGCCAGCAGTTACGGCACCGGGACGGCCACAGATACGCAGTATTTT. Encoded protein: CASSYGTGTATDTQYF.

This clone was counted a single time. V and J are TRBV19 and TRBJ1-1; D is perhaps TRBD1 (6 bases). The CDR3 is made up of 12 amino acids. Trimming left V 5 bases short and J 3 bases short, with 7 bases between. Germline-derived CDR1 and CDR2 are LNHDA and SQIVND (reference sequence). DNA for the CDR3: TGTGCCAGTAGTGAGGGGGACACTGAAGCTTTCTTT. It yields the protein CASSEGDTEAFF.

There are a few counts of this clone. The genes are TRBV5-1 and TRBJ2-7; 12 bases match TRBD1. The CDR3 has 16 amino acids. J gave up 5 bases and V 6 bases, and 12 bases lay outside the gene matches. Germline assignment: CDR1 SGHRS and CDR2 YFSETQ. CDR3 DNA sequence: TGCGCCAGCACCAATAAGCCGGGACAGGGGGCTAACGAGCAGTACTTC. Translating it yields CASTNKPGQGANEQYF. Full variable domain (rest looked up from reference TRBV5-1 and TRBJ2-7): KAGVTQTPRYLIKTRGQQVTLSCSPISGHRSVSWYQQTPGQGLQFLFEYFSETQRNKGNFPGRFSGRQFSNSRSEMNVSTLELGDSALYLCASTNKPGQGANEQYFGPGTRLTVT.

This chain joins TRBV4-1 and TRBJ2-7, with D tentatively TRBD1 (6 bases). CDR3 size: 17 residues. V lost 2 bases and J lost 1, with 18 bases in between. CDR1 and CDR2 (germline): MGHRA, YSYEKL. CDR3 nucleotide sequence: TGCGCCAGCAGCCAAAGGACAGTTGGTGGGGTGTCCTACGAGCAGTACTTC. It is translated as CASSQRTVGGVSYEQYF.

In DNA form, the CDR3 reads TGTGCCAGCAGTGGGGGGTTCCCTAATCAGCCCCAGCATTTT. It yields the protein CASSGGFPNQPQHF. This chain joins TRBV28 and TRBJ1-5; maybe TRBD1 (5 bases). The CDR3 covers 14 residues. Deletions cut 5 bases from V and 4 bases from J, with 12 bases between. Germline lookup yields CDR1 MDHEN and CDR2 SYDVKM.

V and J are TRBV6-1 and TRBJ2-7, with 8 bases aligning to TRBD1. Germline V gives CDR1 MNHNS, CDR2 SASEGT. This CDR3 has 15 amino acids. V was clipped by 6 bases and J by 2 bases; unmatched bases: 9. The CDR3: CASREQGVVAYEQYF. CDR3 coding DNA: TGTGCCAGCAGAGAACAGGGGGTTGTCGCCTACGAGCAGTACTTC.

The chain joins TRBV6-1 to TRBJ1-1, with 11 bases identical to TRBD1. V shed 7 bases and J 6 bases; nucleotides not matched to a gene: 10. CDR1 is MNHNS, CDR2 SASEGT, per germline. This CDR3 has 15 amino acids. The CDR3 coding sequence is TGTGCCAGCAATCCGGGACAGGGGGGGTTCGCTGAAGCTTTCTTT. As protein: CASNPGQGGFAEAFF.

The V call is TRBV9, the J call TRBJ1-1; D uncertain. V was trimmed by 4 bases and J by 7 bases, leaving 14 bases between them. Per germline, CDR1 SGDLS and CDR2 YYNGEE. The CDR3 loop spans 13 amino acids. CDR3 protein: CASSSFSGVEAFF. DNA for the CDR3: TGTGCCAGCAGCTCCTTTAGCGGGGTTGAAGCTTTCTTT.

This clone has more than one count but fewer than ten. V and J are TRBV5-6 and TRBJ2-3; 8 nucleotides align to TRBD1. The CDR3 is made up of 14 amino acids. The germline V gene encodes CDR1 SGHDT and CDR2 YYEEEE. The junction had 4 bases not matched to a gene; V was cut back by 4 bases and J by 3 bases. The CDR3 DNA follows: TGTGCCAGCAGCACTAGGACAGGGACAGATACGCAGTATTTT. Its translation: CASSTRTGTDTQYF.